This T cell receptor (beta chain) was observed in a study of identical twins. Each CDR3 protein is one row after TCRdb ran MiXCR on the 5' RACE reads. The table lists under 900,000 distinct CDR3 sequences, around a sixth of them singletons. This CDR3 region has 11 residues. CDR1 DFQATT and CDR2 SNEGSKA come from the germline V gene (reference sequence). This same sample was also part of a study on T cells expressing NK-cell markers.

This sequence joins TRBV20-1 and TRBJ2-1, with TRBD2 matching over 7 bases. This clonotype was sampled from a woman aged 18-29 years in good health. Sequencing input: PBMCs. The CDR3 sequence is CARTRSNEQFF. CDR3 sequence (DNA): TGCGCCAGGACTAGGAGTAATGAGCAGTTCTTC.